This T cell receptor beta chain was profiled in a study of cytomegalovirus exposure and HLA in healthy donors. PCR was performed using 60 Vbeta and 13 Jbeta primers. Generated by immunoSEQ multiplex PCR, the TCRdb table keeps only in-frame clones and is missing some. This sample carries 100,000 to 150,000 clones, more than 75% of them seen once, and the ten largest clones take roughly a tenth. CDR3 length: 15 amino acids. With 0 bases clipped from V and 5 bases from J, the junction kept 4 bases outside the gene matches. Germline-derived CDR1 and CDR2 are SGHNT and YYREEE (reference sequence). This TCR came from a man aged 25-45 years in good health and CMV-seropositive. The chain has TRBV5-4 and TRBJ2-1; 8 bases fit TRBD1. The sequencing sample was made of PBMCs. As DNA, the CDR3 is TGTGCCAGCAGCTTGGGGACAGGGAGTAACAATGAGCAGTTCTTC. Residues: CASSLGTGSNNEQFF.